The present TCR beta chain was sequenced within a study of blood T cell repertoires in COVID-19. On the study more broadly: The United States, Italy and Spain were the sources of the acute and convalescent COVID-19 samples. T cells, B-cell-depleted T cells, or PBMCs provided the cDNA or gDNA that served as material.

This CDR3 region has 17 residues. The germline gives CDR1 LGHDT, CDR2 YNNKEL (reference sequence). V shed 0 bases and J shed 6 bases, with 20 bases lying between them. Produced via immunoSEQ multiplex PCR; TCRdb's table is partial and in-frame only. Counted here are 180,000 or so clones, around 82% occurring once; the ten biggest clones make up approximately 7.6%. Donors in Cohort 3 who had recovered were those with two negative PCRs, healthcare professional clearance, or resolution of their symptoms. The rearrangement links TRBV3-1 (or the pseudogene TRBV3-2) to TRBJ1-1, with D possibly being TRBD1 (5 bases). The specimen was PBMCs or T cells enriched from blood (not recorded which). The clonotype was recovered from a man in his forties who had recovered from COVID-19. The CDR3 region has the DNA TGTGCCAGCAGCCAAGATGGTTCTAGAAGGGGTATCGCTGAAGCTTTCTTT. Its protein is CASSQDGSRRGIAEAFF.